This T cell receptor (beta chain) was found in a study of OX40 agonist ivuxolimab in advanced cancers. About the research overall: Three patients had partial responses: one hepatocellular carcinoma, two cutaneous melanoma.

The method was immunoSEQ multiplex PCR; TCRdb's version includes in-frame clones alone and lacks a portion of them. The top ten clones hold about 25% of a sample with about 17,000 clones, over 75% of them seen once. Germline-derived CDR1 and CDR2 are MNHEY and SMNVEV (reference sequence). The ends were cut back, 7 bases at V and 2 bases at J, with 11 bases in the middle. The CDR3 is 13 residues long. The rearrangement uses TRBV27 and TRBJ1-1; no clear D. The TCR originated in an adult with an advanced solid tumor such as melanoma, head and neck, liver or kidney cancer. Sequenced here: CD4+ or CD8+ T cells sorted from blood, sampled in a trial of the OX40 agonist ivuxolimab. The CDR3 DNA follows: TGTGCCAGCAACTCCGTAGGAAACACTGAAGCTTTCTTT. Its protein is CASNSVGNTEAFF.